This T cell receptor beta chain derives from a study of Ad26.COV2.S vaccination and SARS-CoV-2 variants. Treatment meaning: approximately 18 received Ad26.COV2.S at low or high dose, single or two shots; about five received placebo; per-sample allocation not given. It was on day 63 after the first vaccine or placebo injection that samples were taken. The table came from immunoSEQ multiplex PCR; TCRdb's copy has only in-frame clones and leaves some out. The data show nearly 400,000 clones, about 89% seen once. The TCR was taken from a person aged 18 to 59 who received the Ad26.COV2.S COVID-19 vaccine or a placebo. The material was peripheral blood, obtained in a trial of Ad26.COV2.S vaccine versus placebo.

CDR3 coding DNA: TGTGCCAGCAGCCCCTTGAGCGGGACTTACAATGAGCAGTTCTTC. Residues: CASSPLSGTYNEQFF. The rearrangement uses TRBV9 and TRBJ2-1; 7 nucleotides align to TRBD2. From germline, CDR1 is SGDLS and CDR2 YYNGEE. The CDR3 has 15 residues. J lost 4 bases, V lost 4 bases, and 8 bases had no gene match.